This TCR beta chain was found in a study of Ad26.COV2.S vaccination and SARS-CoV-2 variants. Study details: Donor joined the COV1001 Ad26.COV2.S trial arm. Study-level results: Vaccine recipients posted higher spike-specific TCR breadth than their placebo counterparts.

The sample's treatment: about 20 received Ad26.COV2.S at low or high dose, single or two shots; several received placebo; per-sample allocation not given. Samples were taken on day 63 after the first vaccine or placebo injection. In Boston, the donor was an adult between 18-55 years of age. The vaccine antigen was prefusion-stabilized Wuhan SARS-CoV-2 spike. The germline CDR1 and CDR2 sequences are SGHTS and YDEGEE. The V and J ends lost 2 bases and 7 bases respectively, with 10 bases between them. The CDR3 is 14 amino acids. The table came from immunoSEQ multiplex PCR; TCRdb's copy has only in-frame clones and leaves some out. The sample includes around 340,000 clones, 88% of them seen just once. Regarding this clone: Antigen specificity is unknown.

The rearrangement links TRBV5-8 to TRBJ1-6; D unclear. The source is a person between 18 and 65 years old who received the Ad26.COV2.S COVID-19 vaccine or a placebo. Sequencing used peripheral blood, obtained in a trial of Ad26.COV2.S vaccine versus placebo. The CDR3 loop is CASSLKQLNSPLHF. The CDR3 nucleotides read TGTGCCAGCAGCTTAAAGCAGCTAAATTCACCCCTCCACTTT. The variable domain in full, with the rest retrieved from reference TRBV5-8 and TRBJ1-6, is EAGVTQSPTHLIKTRGQQATLRCSPISGHTSVYWYQQALGLGLQFLLWYDEGEERNRGNFPPRFSGRQFPNYSSELNVNALELEDSALYLCASSLKQLNSPLHFGNGTRLTVT.